This T cell receptor (beta chain) was sequenced during a study of blood T cell repertoires in COVID-19. Study-wide background: Nucleic acid was either cDNA or gDNA, and it came from T cells, B-cell-depleted T cells, or PBMCs.

This table comes from immunoSEQ multiplex PCR, and its TCRdb copy is limited to in-frame clones, with some not included. The profile shows about 75,000 clones, approximately 88% of them singletons. The specimen was peripheral blood. This sequence was found in a woman aged 50 to 60 with acute or convalescent COVID-19.

The CDR3 bases are TGTGCCAGCAGTTCCCTGTCCGGCTACGAGCAGTACTTC. Translation: CASSSLSGYEQYF. V and J are TRBV12-3 or TRBV12-4 and TRBJ2-7; D gene ambiguous. Trimming removed 4 bases from V and 3 bases from J, with 10 bases in between. CDR3 size: 13 residues.